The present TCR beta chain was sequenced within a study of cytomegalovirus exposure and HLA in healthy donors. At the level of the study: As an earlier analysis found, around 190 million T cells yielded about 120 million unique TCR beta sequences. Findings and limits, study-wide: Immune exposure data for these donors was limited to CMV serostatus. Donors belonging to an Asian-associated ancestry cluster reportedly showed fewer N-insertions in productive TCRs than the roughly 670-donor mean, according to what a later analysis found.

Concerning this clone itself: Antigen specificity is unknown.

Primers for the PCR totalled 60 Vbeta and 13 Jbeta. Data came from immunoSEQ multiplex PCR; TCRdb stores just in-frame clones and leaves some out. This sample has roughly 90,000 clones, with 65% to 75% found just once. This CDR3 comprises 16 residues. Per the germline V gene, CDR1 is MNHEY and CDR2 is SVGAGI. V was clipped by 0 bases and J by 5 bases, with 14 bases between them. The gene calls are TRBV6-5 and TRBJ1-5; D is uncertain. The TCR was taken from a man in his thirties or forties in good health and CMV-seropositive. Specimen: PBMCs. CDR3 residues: CASSYSGPRGDQPQHF. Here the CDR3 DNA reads TGTGCCAGCAGTTACTCTGGCCCACGAGGAGATCAGCCCCAGCATTTT.